Below, 18 T cell receptor beta chains from the same sample are listed, as sequenced in a study of CD8+CD57+ T cells in acquired aplastic anemia. Both TCR beta VDJ combination and CDR3 sequence profiling were carried out. Genomic DNA was the template for this profiling. Via MiXCR, TCRdb re-called the reads, giving one row per CDR3 protein. This sample has about 210,000 distinct CDR3 sequences, with 34% found just once. Sequences were obtained from sorted CD4+, CD8+, or CD8+CD57+ T cells (not recorded which) from PBMCs. These receptors all come from a human donor in good health, serving as a control.

This clonotype was seen more than once but under ten times. The chain employs TRBV20-1 and TRBJ2-3; 7 positions agree with TRBD1. CDR1 is DFQATT and CDR2 is SNEGSKA in the germline V gene (reference sequence). The trim removed 5 bases at V and 2 bases at J, leaving 10 bases unmatched. The CDR3 extends over 15 amino acids. For the CDR3, the DNA is TGCAGTGCTTTTTTATTGGGACAGCCCACAGATACGCAGTATTTT. Amino acids: CSAFLLGQPTDTQYF.

This clonotype was detected many times. The chain couples TRBV19 to TRBJ1-2, with D possibly being TRBD1 (6 bases). The CDR3 runs to 12 residues. Germline CDR1 LNHDA, CDR2 SQIVND (reference sequence). The germline V and J ends were trimmed by 7 bases and 5 bases, with 11 bases remaining between them. CDR3 region: CASKPRGYGYTF. The CDR3 bases are TGTGCCAGTAAACCCAGGGGTTATGGCTACACCTTC.

This clonotype showed up many times. The chain recombines TRBV6-5 with TRBJ1-6; D uncertain. CDR3 length: 15 residues. Trimming pared 6 bases from V and 6 bases from J, leaving 15 bases between. Germline-derived CDR1 and CDR2 are MNHEY and SVGAGI. CDR3: CASRYLQLSNSPLHF. The CDR3 DNA is TGTGCCAGCAGATACCTACAGTTGTCTAATTCACCCCTCCACTTT.

There are many counts of this clonotype. CDR3 DNA: TGTGCCAGCAGTGGGATGGGGACAGGGAAAGAGCAGTACTTC. Its translation: CASSGMGTGKEQYF. The chain joins TRBV6-1 to TRBJ2-7, with 9 positions matching TRBD1. Germline V lookup: CDR1 MNHNS, CDR2 SASEGT. The CDR3 consists of 14 residues. V gave up 4 bases and J gave up 7 bases; unmatched junction bases: 8.

This clonotype has a count of ten or more. The CDR3 DNA is TGCAGTGCTGACATGGGACAGTTGAACACTGAAGCTTTCTTT. Its protein is CSADMGQLNTEAFF. The gene calls are TRBV20-1 and TRBJ1-1, with 7 bases fitting TRBD1. Germline CDR1 is DFQATT and CDR2 is SNEGSKA (reference sequence). The J segment lost 0 bases and the V segment lost 5 bases, leaving 6 bases of the junction unmatched. CDR3 length: 14 amino acids.

V gene TRBV19 combines with J gene TRBJ2-2, with D tentatively TRBD2 (6 bases). The germline V gene has CDR1 LNHDA and CDR2 SQIVND (reference sequence). The CDR3 is 15 residues long. Trimming pared 3 bases from V and 3 bases from J, leaving 11 bases between. The CDR3 DNA sequence: TGTGCCAGTAGTATCGGCGGGGCTTACACCGGGGAGCTGTTTTTT. This encodes CASSIGGAYTGELFF.

This clonotype occurred many times. The chain carries TRBV5-1 and TRBJ1-1, with D possibly being TRBD1 (6 bases). This CDR3 has 14 residues. Trimming took 4 bases from V and 1 from J, leaving 11 bases between them. The germline V gene encodes CDR1 SGHRS and CDR2 YFSETQ. The CDR3 bases are TGCGCCAGCAGCCCCGGACAGACGAACACTGAAGCTTTCTTT. Encoded protein: CASSPGQTNTEAFF.

Notes on this clonotype: Relative to the germline gene, one junction end is altered; a read error may explain this. J is TRBJ2-1 and V is TRBV10-3, with 7 bases matching TRBD2. The CDR3 loop spans 14 amino acids. The germline gives CDR1 ENHRY, CDR2 SYGVKD. The CDR3 nucleotides are TGTGCCAGCAGTGAATCGGGGGGAGGGAATGAGCAGTTCTTC. It codes for CASSESGGGNEQFF.

This clonotype was recorded many times. This chain links TRBV2 with TRBJ1-3, with D maybe TRBD1 (6 bases). CDR3 size: 16 residues. With 1 base removed from V and 7 bases from J, the gap between germline ends came to 17 bases. Germline assignment: CDR1 SNHLY and CDR2 FYNNEI. The CDR3 bases are TGTGCCAGCAGTGAAGGGGTGATGGGGGCTCGGAACACCATATATTTT. Protein: CASSEGVMGARNTIYF.

This clonotype has only a few counts. The rearrangement joins TRBV5-1 to TRBJ2-5; tentatively, D is TRBD2 (6 bases). The CDR3 runs 17 residues. Germline V gives CDR1 SGHRS, CDR2 YFSETQ. Trimming cost V 4 bases and J 4 bases, with 23 bases left between them. The CDR3 protein is CASSLQASGAGGETQYF. Here the CDR3 DNA reads TGCGCCAGCAGCCTTCAAGCCTCGGGAGCTGGGGGAGAGACCCAGTACTTC.

The chain has TRBV5-5 and TRBJ2-7; 11 nucleotides align to TRBD2. Trimming took 2 bases from V and 5 from J; bases not matched to a gene: 9. The CDR3 runs to 16 residues. The V gene's germline CDR1 is SGHKS and CDR2 YYEKEE (reference sequence). The CDR3 DNA reads TGTGCCAGCAGCTTATTAGCGGGGGGGTCTCTGGACGAGCAGTACTTC. As protein: CASSLLAGGSLDEQYF.

Of note for this clonotype: This could be a read error, since a much larger clone is one nucleotide away. This CDR3 is CASAADLTGELFF. In DNA, the CDR3 is TGTGCCAGCGCGGCAGATTTAACCGGGGAGCTGTTTTTT. J is TRBJ2-2 and V is TRBV2; the D is unclear. Germline CDR1 SNHLY, CDR2 FYNNEI. V gave up 8 bases and J gave up 5 bases, with 12 bases separating them. The CDR3 consists of 13 residues.

The chain carries TRBV29-1 and TRBJ1-2; D might be TRBD1 (6 bases). V lost 7 bases to trimming and J lost 7 bases, with 19 bases between them. The CDR3 consists of 13 residues. Per germline, CDR1 SQVTM and CDR2 ANQGSEA. CDR3 DNA sequence: TGCAGCGGTGGGGGGGGCGTCCTTCGTGGCTACACCTTC. Amino acids: CSGGGGVLRGYTF.

A word on this clonotype: A read error may be the cause here, since a much bigger clone is one base away. The CDR3 region is CASSLGSGNYSEQFF. DNA for the CDR3: TGTGCCAGCAGCTTAGGTAGCGGGAATTACAGTGAGCAGTTCTTC. The chain recombines TRBV7-3 with TRBJ2-1; TRBD2 matches at 8 bases. Germline lookup yields CDR1 SGHTA and CDR2 FQGTGA. The CDR3 totals 15 residues.

This clonotype was seen more than once but under ten times. The chain is built from TRBV10-3 and TRBJ2-3, with D maybe TRBD2 (6 bases). CDR1 is ENHRY, CDR2 SYGVKD, per germline. The V end was cut by 10 bases, the J end by 4 bases, with 18 bases between. This CDR3 comprises 14 residues. The CDR3 loop is CASRRTNLADTQYF. The DNA for the CDR3 is TGTGCCAGCAGGAGGACTAATCTAGCAGATACGCAGTATTTT.

With respect to this clonotype: Germline is not matched at one junction end, which may reflect a read error. This chain joins TRBV7-9 and TRBJ2-1, with 12 nucleotides matching TRBD2. The CDR3 contains 19 residues. CDR1 and CDR2 from the germline V gene are SEHNR and FQNEAQ (reference sequence). This CDR3 is CASSPRTSGIRGAYNGQFF. Written as DNA, the CDR3 is TGTGCCAGCAGCCCTCGGACTAGCGGGATTAGAGGGGCCTACAATGGGCAGTTCTTC.

This clonotype was seen many times. The chain uses TRBV7-9 and TRBJ2-7; D might be TRBD1 (6 bases). Germline loops: CDR1 SEHNR, CDR2 FQNEAQ (reference sequence). Trimming stripped 5 bases from V and 2 bases from J, with 13 bases between. The CDR3 runs 14 residues. The CDR3, as DNA: TGTGCCAGCAGCACCCGGACAGTCCCCTACGAGCAGTACTTC. It translates to CASSTRTVPYEQYF.

This clonotype was counted many times. The CDR3: CAWTGTRANYGYTF. CDR3 nucleotide sequence: TGTGCCTGGACAGGGACGAGAGCTAACTATGGCTACACCTTC. The V gene is TRBV30, the J gene TRBJ1-2, with D possibly TRBD1 on 5 matching bases. Germline V gives CDR1 GTSNPN, CDR2 SVGIG (reference sequence). This CDR3 comprises 14 residues. V lost 4 bases to trimming and J lost 0 bases, with 12 bases between them. The whole variable domain, remainder taken from reference TRBV30 and TRBJ1-2, is SQTIHQWPATLVQPVGSPLSLECTVEGTSNPNLYWYRQAAGRGLQLLFYSVGIGQISSEVPQNLSASRPQDRQFILSSKKLLLSDSGFYLCAWTGTRANYGYTFGSGTRLTVV.